The rows below give T cell receptor beta chains drawn from one sample of a study of beta chain features in type 1 diabetes. The method was immunoSEQ multiplex PCR; TCRdb's version includes in-frame clones alone and lacks a portion of them. Of about 650,000 clones listed, roughly an eighth were seen once; the top ten hold more than 0.09%. Sample: naive CD4+ T cells from blood. These receptors all come from a man aged 25-45 years with type 1 diabetes. Both conserved end residues are part of each CDR3. D genes are given only for firm matches. Expanded clones are given a class, and other clones once, few, many or no size at all.

V	J	size	D	CDR3	DNA
TRBV9	TRBJ2-1	-	-	CASSVSPGPANNEQFF	TGTGCCAGCAGCGTTTCTCCGGGACCGGCCAACAATGAGCAGTTCTTC
TRBV5-1	TRBJ2-2	-	-	CASSRTGTANTGELFF	TGCGCCAGCAGCCGAACGGGGACCGCGAACACCGGGGAGCTGTTTTTT
TRBV4-2	TRBJ2-7	-	TRBD2	CASSQGPLAGDYEQYF	TGTGCCAGCAGCCAAGGTCCCCTAGCGGGGGACTACGAGCAGTACTTC
TRBV7-2	TRBJ2-3	-	-	CASSPRTDRTDTQYF	TGTGCCAGCAGCCCCCGGACGGACCGCACAGATACGCAGTATTTT
TRBV11-2	TRBJ2-3	few	TRBD1	CASSPFRQGRADTQYF	TGTGCCAGCAGTCCCTTCCGACAGGGTAGGGCAGATACGCAGTATTTT
TRBV9	TRBJ1-3	-	-	CASSVTSGGNTIYF	TGTGCCAGCAGCGTAACCTCAGGCGGAAACACCATATATTTT
TRBV20-1	TRBJ2-5	-	-	CSPLGEETQYF	TGCAGTCCTCTCGGGGAGGAGACCCAGTACTTC
TRBV14	TRBJ2-1	few	TRBD2	CASAYSAGGPKNEQFF	TGTGCCAGCGCCTATTCAGCGGGGGGGCCCAAAAATGAGCAGTTCTTC
TRBV2	TRBJ1-5	few	TRBD1	CASEEQGYSNQPQHF	TGTGCCAGCGAAGAACAGGGGTATAGCAATCAGCCCCAGCATTTT
TRBV15	TRBJ2-1	-	-	CATSRPSLGLKGSNEQFF	TGTGCCACCAGCAGACCAAGTTTGGGACTCAAAGGCTCCAATGAGCAGTTCTTC
TRBV7-2	TRBJ1-2	-	-	CASSLVSRANYGYTF	TGTGCCAGCAGCTTAGTTTCCAGGGCCAACTATGGCTACACCTTC
TRBV4-2	TRBJ1-6	-	-	CASSQAWGEYNSPLHF	TGTGCCAGCAGCCAAGCATGGGGGGAGTATAATTCACCCCTCCACTTT
TRBV28	TRBJ1-4	-	-	CASRRATNEKLFF	TGTGCCAGCAGGAGGGCGACTAATGAAAAACTGTTTTTT
TRBV5-1	TRBJ1-5	-	TRBD1	CASSLGQPHQPQHF	TGCGCCAGCAGCCTGGGACAGCCTCATCAGCCCCAGCATTTT
TRBV2	TRBJ2-7	-	TRBD1	CASGDRGYEQYF	TGTGCCAGCGGGGACAGAGGCTACGAGCAGTACTTC
TRBV29-1	TRBJ2-1	-	-	CSVAGGLMNEQFF	TGCAGCGTTGCTGGGGGGCTTATGAATGAGCAGTTCTTC
TRBV9	TRBJ1-2	-	-	CASSPGRGAGYTF	TGTGCCAGCAGCCCCGGGCGGGGAGCTGGCTACACCTTC
TRBV13	TRBJ1-3	few	-	CASSPDGSSGNTIYF	TGTGCCAGCAGCCCGGACGGGAGCTCTGGAAACACCATATATTTT
TRBV27	TRBJ2-7	few	-	CASRSRVLGGYEQYF	TGTGCCAGCAGATCGAGGGTTTTGGGTGGCTACGAGCAGTACTTC
TRBV25-1	TRBJ2-1	few	-	CASSERNSYNEQFF	TGTGCCAGCAGTGAACGTAACTCCTACAATGAGCAGTTCTTC
TRBV7-9	TRBJ2-7	few	-	CASSLGGYYEQYF	TGTGCCAGCAGCTTAGGAGGTTACTACGAGCAGTACTTC
TRBV7-7	TRBJ2-3	-	-	CASSLRGDTDTQYF	TGTGCTAGCAGCTTACGCGGGGACACAGATACGCAGTATTTT
TRBV2	TRBJ2-3	-	TRBD2	CASSEAPLIAGGRDTQYF	TGTGCCAGCAGTGAAGCTCCCCTGATAGCGGGGGGGCGAGATACGCAGTATTTT
TRBV7-9	TRBJ2-5	-	-	CASSLQGETQYF	TGTGCCAGCAGCCTGCAGGGGGAGACCCAGTACTTC
TRBV29-1	TRBJ1-3	-	-	CSVLHGDSGNTIYF	TGCAGCGTTCTACACGGAGACTCTGGAAACACCATATATTTT
TRBV4-2	TRBJ2-1	few	TRBD2	CASSQLTSGGEQFF	TGTGCCAGCAGCCAACTCACTAGCGGGGGAGAGCAGTTCTTC
TRBV11-2	TRBJ1-6	-	-	CASSGVGDSPLHF	TGTGCCAGCAGCGGAGTGGGGGATTCACCCCTCCACTTT
TRBV6-5	TRBJ1-6	-	-	CASTRGSNSPLHF	TGTGCCAGCACTAGGGGGTCTAATTCACCCCTCCACTTT
TRBV29-1	TRBJ2-3	few	-	CSVPRDLDTDTQYF	TGCAGCGTACCCCGGGACTTAGACACAGATACGCAGTATTTT
TRBV7-2	TRBJ2-2	-	-	CASSPSWTGHTGELFF	TGTGCCAGCAGCCCCTCGTGGACCGGGCACACCGGGGAGCTGTTTTTT
TRBV29-1	TRBJ1-2	few	-	CSVDGGYGRGYTF	TGCAGCGTTGACGGGGGGTACGGGCGTGGCTACACCTTC
TRBV9	TRBJ2-3	few	-	CASSAVDTQYF	TGTGCCAGCAGCGCCGTAGATACGCAGTATTTT
TRBV7-9	TRBJ2-5	-	-	CASSLALAQEETQYF	TGTGCCAGCAGCTTAGCACTAGCCCAGGAAGAGACCCAGTACTTC
TRBV5-1	TRBJ2-5	few	-	CASSSNTGGTQETQYF	TGCGCCAGCAGCTCAAATACCGGGGGCACCCAAGAGACCCAGTACTTC
TRBV6-6	TRBJ2-1	few	-	CASSYSSDDQFF	TGTGCCAGCAGTTACTCGAGCGACGATCAGTTCTTC
TRBV6-5	TRBJ2-5	-	-	CASSYRAGLQETQYF	TGTGCCAGCAGTTACCGGGCGGGGCTCCAAGAGACCCAGTACTTC
TRBV28	TRBJ1-6	-	-	CASWRYAYNSPLHF	TGTGCCAGTTGGCGGTACGCCTATAATTCACCCCTCCACTTT